A selection of T cell receptor beta chains follows, all from one sample in a study of blood T cell repertoires in COVID-19. The assay was immunoSEQ multiplex PCR, and TCRdb's table has in-frame clones only and misses some. The repertoire holds about 180,000 clones, with roughly three quarters as singletons. Sequenced input: PBMCs or T cells enriched from blood (not recorded which). The receptor set was obtained from a man in his 60s who had been exposed to COVID-19. Both conserved end residues are part of each CDR3. The order of the fields is clone size, V gene, J gene, CDR3 protein. Not every row has a clone size; where given, it reads once, few, many or a size class.

clone_size: .; v_call: TRBV5-1; j_call: TRBJ1-1; cdr3_aa: CASSLGVQGNTEAFF
clone_size: .; v_call: TRBV19; j_call: TRBJ2-5; cdr3_aa: CASSVIGGISETQYF
clone_size: .; v_call: TRBV9; j_call: TRBJ2-2; cdr3_aa: CASSERASGANTGELFF
clone_size: few; v_call: TRBV11-2; j_call: TRBJ2-7; cdr3_aa: CASSRFGTGGSYEQYF
clone_size: .; v_call: TRBV6-1; j_call: TRBJ1-3; cdr3_aa: CASSEPLTGPSGNTIYF
clone_size: .; v_call: TRBV6-5; j_call: TRBJ2-2; cdr3_aa: CASSYSRTQGELFF
clone_size: .; v_call: TRBV19; j_call: TRBJ1-6; cdr3_aa: CASRGEGFSPLHF
clone_size: .; v_call: TRBV11-2; j_call: TRBJ2-3; cdr3_aa: CASSLQPGKTDTQYF
clone_size: .; v_call: TRBV19; j_call: TRBJ1-3; cdr3_aa: CASRRDSGNTIYF
clone_size: few; v_call: TRBV14; j_call: TRBJ2-1; cdr3_aa: CASSQVVEQFF
clone_size: .; v_call: TRBV27; j_call: TRBJ1-2; cdr3_aa: CASSLNERGTSGYTF
clone_size: few; v_call: TRBV13; j_call: TRBJ1-6; cdr3_aa: CASSPTGEVRNSPLHF
clone_size: .; v_call: TRBV19; j_call: TRBJ2-5; cdr3_aa: CASRGQGVAQYF
clone_size: .; v_call: TRBV4-1; j_call: TRBJ2-1; cdr3_aa: CASSPSRSYNEQFF
clone_size: .; v_call: TRBV7-2; j_call: TRBJ1-6; cdr3_aa: CASSLGGQVNSPLHF
clone_size: .; v_call: TRBV5-4; j_call: TRBJ1-1; cdr3_aa: CASSSSGGTPEAFF
clone_size: .; v_call: TRBV4-3; j_call: TRBJ1-2; cdr3_aa: CASSQDGTESYGYTF
clone_size: .; v_call: TRBV4-2; j_call: TRBJ2-1; cdr3_aa: CASSQPRLAGGEYNEQFF
clone_size: .; v_call: TRBV7-2; j_call: TRBJ2-7; cdr3_aa: CASTNGGLAGSYEQYF
clone_size: few; v_call: TRBV5-1; j_call: TRBJ2-1; cdr3_aa: CASSPHLAGGYNEQFF
clone_size: .; v_call: TRBV11-2; j_call: TRBJ2-3; cdr3_aa: CASSVDRGRGADTQYF
clone_size: .; v_call: TRBV7-2; j_call: TRBJ2-3; cdr3_aa: CASSLYLAGTDTQYF
clone_size: .; v_call: TRBV30; j_call: TRBJ2-1; cdr3_aa: CAWSGLAGYEQFF